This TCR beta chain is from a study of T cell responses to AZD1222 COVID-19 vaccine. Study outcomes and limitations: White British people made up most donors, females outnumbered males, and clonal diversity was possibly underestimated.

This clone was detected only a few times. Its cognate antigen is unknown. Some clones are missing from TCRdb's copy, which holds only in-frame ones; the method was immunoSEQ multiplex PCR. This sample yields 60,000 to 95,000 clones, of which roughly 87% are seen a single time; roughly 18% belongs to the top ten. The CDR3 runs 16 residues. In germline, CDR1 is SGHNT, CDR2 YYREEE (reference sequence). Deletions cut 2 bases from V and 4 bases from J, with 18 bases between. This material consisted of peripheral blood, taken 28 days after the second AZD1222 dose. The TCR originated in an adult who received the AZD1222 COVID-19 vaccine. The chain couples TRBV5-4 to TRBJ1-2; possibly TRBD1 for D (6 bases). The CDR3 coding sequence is TGTGCCAGCAGCTTCGGCCCCCAGGGGAGACCCTATGGCTACACCTTC. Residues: CASSFGPQGRPYGYTF.